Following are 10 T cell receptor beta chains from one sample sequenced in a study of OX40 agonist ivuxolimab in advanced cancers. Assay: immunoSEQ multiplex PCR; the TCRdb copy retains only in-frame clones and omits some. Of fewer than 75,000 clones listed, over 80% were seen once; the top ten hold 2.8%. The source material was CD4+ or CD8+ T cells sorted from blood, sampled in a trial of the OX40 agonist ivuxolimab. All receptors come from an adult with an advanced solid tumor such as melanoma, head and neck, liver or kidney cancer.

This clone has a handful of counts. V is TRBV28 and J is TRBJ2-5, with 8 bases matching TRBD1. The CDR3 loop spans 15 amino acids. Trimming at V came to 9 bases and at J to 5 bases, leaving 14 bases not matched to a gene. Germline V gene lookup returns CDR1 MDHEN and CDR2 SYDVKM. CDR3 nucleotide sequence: TGTGCCAGTCGGTTGGGTGCAGGGGGCTCGGAGACCCAGTACTTC. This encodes CASRLGAGGSETQYF.

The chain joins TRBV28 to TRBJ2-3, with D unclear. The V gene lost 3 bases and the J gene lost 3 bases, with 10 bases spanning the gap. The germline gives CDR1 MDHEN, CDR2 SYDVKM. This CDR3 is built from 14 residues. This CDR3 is CASSLSWGTDTQYF. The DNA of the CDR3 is TGTGCCAGCAGTTTGTCGTGGGGAACAGATACGCAGTATTTT.

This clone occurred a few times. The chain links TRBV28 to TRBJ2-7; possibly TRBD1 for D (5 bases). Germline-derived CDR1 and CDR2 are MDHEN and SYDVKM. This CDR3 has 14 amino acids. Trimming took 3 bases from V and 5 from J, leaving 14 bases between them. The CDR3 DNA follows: TGTGCCAGCAGTTTGGCAGGGCCAAACGACGAGCAGTACTTC. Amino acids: CASSLAGPNDEQYF.

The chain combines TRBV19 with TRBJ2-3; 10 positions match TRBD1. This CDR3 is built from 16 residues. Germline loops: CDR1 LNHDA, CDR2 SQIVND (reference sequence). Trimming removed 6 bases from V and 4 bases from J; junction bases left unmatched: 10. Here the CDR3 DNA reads TGTGCCAGTAGCACGAGGGACAGGGGTGGACCAGATACGCAGTATTTT. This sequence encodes CASSTRDRGGPDTQYF.

This CDR3 reads CASTRDRSSNYGYTF. The CDR3 nucleotides are TGCGCCAGCACCCGGGACAGGAGCTCTAACTATGGCTACACCTTC. The chain recombines TRBV5-1 with TRBJ1-2; 8 bases are shared with TRBD1. The CDR3 contains 15 residues. V gave up 6 bases and J gave up 0 bases; unmatched junction bases: 7. Germline V gene sequence: CDR1 SGHRS, CDR2 YFSETQ. Full variable domain (outside the CDR3, taken from reference TRBV5-1 and TRBJ1-2): KAGVTQTPRYLIKTRGQQVTLSCSPISGHRSVSWYQQTPGQGLQFLFEYFSETQRNKGNFPGRFSGRQFSNSRSEMNVSTLELGDSALYLCASTRDRSSNYGYTFGSGTRLTVV.

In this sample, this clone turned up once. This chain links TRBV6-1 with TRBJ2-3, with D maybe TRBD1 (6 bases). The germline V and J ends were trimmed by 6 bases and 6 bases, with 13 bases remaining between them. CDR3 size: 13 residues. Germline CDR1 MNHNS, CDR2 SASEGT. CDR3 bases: TGTGCCAGCAGCTACCGGGACACGGATACGCAGTATTTT. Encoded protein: CASSYRDTDTQYF.

CDR3 bases: TGTGCCAGCGGACTAGCGGGAGTTGTTCATGAGCAGTTCTTC. The encoded protein is CASGLAGVVHEQFF. The chain combines TRBV28 with TRBJ2-1, with 13 nucleotides matching TRBD2. After removal of 8 bases from V and 8 bases from J, the junction contained 6 bases not matched to a gene. The length of the CDR3 is 14 residues. From germline, CDR1 is MDHEN and CDR2 SYDVKM.

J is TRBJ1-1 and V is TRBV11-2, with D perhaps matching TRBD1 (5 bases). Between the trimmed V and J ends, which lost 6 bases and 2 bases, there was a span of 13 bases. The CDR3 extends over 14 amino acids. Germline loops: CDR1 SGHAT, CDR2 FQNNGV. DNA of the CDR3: TGTGCCAGCAGATCCCAACGGGGCAACACTGAAGCTTTCTTT. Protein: CASRSQRGNTEAFF.

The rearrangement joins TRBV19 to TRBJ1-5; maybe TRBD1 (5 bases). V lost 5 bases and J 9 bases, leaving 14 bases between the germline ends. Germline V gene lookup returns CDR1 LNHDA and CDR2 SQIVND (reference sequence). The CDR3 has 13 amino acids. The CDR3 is CASSLQALGPQHF. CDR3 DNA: TGTGCCAGTAGTCTACAGGCCTTGGGGCCCCAGCATTTT. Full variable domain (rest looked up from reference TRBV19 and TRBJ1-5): DGGITQSPKYLFRKEGQNVTLSCEQNLNHDAMYWYRQDPGQGLRLIYYSQIVNDFQKGDIAEGYSVSREKKESFPLTVTSAQKNPTAFYLCASSLQALGPQHFGDGTRLSIL.

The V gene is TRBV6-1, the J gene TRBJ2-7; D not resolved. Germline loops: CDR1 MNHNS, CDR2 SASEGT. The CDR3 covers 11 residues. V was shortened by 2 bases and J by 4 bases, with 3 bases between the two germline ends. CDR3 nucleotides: TGTGCCAGCAGTGAACTATACGAGCAGTACTTC. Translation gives CASSELYEQYF.